The 31 T cell receptor beta chains below were found in one sample sequenced in a study of cytomegalovirus exposure and HLA in healthy donors. Measured with immunoSEQ multiplex PCR; TCRdb has only the in-frame clones, and not every one. The table shows 200,000 to 250,000 clones, with 85% to 90% occurring only once. What was sequenced was PBMCs. These receptors were taken from a man aged 18 to 29 in good health and CMV-seronegative.

The J gene is TRBJ2-7, the V gene TRBV10-3; tentative D call: TRBD1 (5 bases). Germline CDR1 is ENHRY and CDR2 is SYGVKD. The CDR3 covers 13 residues. V lost 4 bases to trimming and J lost 2 bases, with 9 bases between them. The CDR3 DNA reads as TGTGCCATCAGTGGGCAAGGGGCCTACGAGCAGTACTTC. Residues: CAISGQGAYEQYF.

The chain has TRBV27 and TRBJ2-3, with 7 bases lining up with TRBD2. V lost 5 bases to trimming and J lost 1 base; unmatched junction nucleotides: 9. The CDR3 is made up of 16 amino acids. Germline V lookup: CDR1 MNHEY, CDR2 SMNVEV (reference sequence). The chain's CDR3 is CASSPITSVRTDTQYF. CDR3 in DNA: TGTGCCAGCAGTCCCATTACTAGCGTTCGCACAGATACGCAGTATTTT.

The chain couples TRBV6-1 to TRBJ1-2; tentatively, D is TRBD1 (6 bases). Germline values: CDR1 MNHNS, CDR2 SASEGT. The CDR3 extends over 13 amino acids. Trimming removed 3 bases from V and 8 bases from J, with 13 bases in between. CDR3 DNA: TGTGCCAGCAGTGACCCGTACAGGGACGGCTACACCTTC. Translating it yields CASSDPYRDGYTF.

The chain combines TRBV11-2 with TRBJ2-1; D remains ambiguous. There are 13 residues in the CDR3. The germline gives CDR1 SGHAT, CDR2 FQNNGV. Between the trimmed V and J ends, which lost 4 bases and 9 bases, there was a span of 13 bases. The CDR3 protein is CASSSKRPGEQFF. For the CDR3, the DNA is TGTGCCAGCAGCTCAAAAAGGCCGGGTGAGCAGTTCTTC.

This sequence joins TRBV10-2 and TRBJ2-7; D is possibly TRBD2 (6 bases). Germline values: CDR1 WSHSY, CDR2 SAAADI. The CDR3 extends over 13 amino acids. V dropped 4 bases and J dropped 6 bases, with 13 bases sitting between them. The CDR3 is CASSGLVQGEQYF. Written as DNA, the CDR3 is TGCGCCAGCAGTGGACTAGTCCAGGGCGAGCAGTACTTC.

The chain uses TRBV19 and TRBJ2-1, with 13 bases lining up with TRBD2. The CDR3 has 17 residues. V lost 1 base and J lost 6; bases outside the gene matches: 6. Germline CDR1 and CDR2: LNHDA and SQIVND (reference sequence). CDR3 sequence: CASSIVPGLAGINEQFF. The DNA of the CDR3 is TGTGCCAGTAGTATAGTTCCGGGACTAGCGGGAATCAATGAGCAGTTCTTC.

This chain connects TRBV19 to TRBJ2-7, with D hard to call. The CDR3 is 14 residues long. CDR1 is LNHDA and CDR2 is SQIVND in the germline V gene (reference sequence). V lost 3 bases and J 2 bases, leaving 11 bases between the germline ends. CDR3 amino acids: CASSIGSMAYEQYF. The CDR3 DNA reads TGTGCCAGTAGTATTGGCAGTATGGCCTACGAGCAGTACTTC. Full variable domain (missing parts from reference TRBV19 and TRBJ2-7): DGGITQSPKYLFRKEGQNVTLSCEQNLNHDAMYWYRQDPGQGLRLIYYSQIVNDFQKGDIAEGYSVSREKKESFPLTVTSAQKNPTAFYLCASSIGSMAYEQYFGPGTRLTVT.

J is TRBJ1-6 and V is TRBV28, with D possibly TRBD1 on 5 matching bases. V gave up 2 bases and J gave up 9 bases, with 14 bases separating them. The CDR3 is 15 residues long. Germline V gives CDR1 MDHEN, CDR2 SYDVKM. CDR3 coding DNA: TGTGCCAGCAGTTTAAGGGGCCAAAGACTTTCACCCCTCCACTTT. Amino acids: CASSLRGQRLSPLHF.

In its sample, this clone was seen once. The rearrangement joins TRBV4-1 to TRBJ2-7; D is ambiguous. This CDR3 comprises 13 residues. The V gene lost 0 bases and the J gene lost 6 bases, with 9 bases spanning the gap. CDR1 MGHRA and CDR2 YSYEKL come from the germline V gene. CDR3 in amino acids: CASSQDVSSEQYF. As DNA, the CDR3 is TGCGCCAGCAGCCAAGATGTGTCCAGCGAGCAGTACTTC.

J is TRBJ1-1 and V is TRBV4-1, with a tentative D call TRBD1 (6 bases). The CDR3 has 12 amino acids. Germline-derived CDR1 and CDR2 are MGHRA and YSYEKL. V lost 4 bases and J 10 bases, leaving 13 bases between the germline ends. CDR3 loop: CASSRLQGVAFF. CDR3 coding DNA: TGCGCCAGCAGCCGTCTACAGGGCGTAGCTTTCTTT.

The chain couples TRBV11-2 to TRBJ2-1; D perhaps matches TRBD2 (6 bases). The CDR3 is made up of 15 amino acids. Germline V lookup: CDR1 SGHAT, CDR2 FQNNGV. The ends were cut back, 5 bases at V and 1 base at J, with 12 bases in the middle. In DNA form, the CDR3 reads TGTGCCAGCAGCCAGACGGGACTTTCCTACAATGAGCAGTTCTTC. It yields the protein CASSQTGLSYNEQFF.

This chain uses TRBV19 with TRBJ2-7, with D possibly being TRBD1 (6 bases). Germline CDR1 LNHDA, CDR2 SQIVND (reference sequence). The CDR3 runs 12 residues. V was clipped by 4 bases and J by 5 bases, with 9 bases between them. This CDR3 reads CASSSTGNEQYF. The DNA of the CDR3 is TGTGCCAGTAGTAGTACAGGGAACGAGCAGTACTTC. The variable domain in full, completed from reference TRBV19 and TRBJ2-7, reads DGGITQSPKYLFRKEGQNVTLSCEQNLNHDAMYWYRQDPGQGLRLIYYSQIVNDFQKGDIAEGYSVSREKKESFPLTVTSAQKNPTAFYLCASSSTGNEQYFGPGTRLTVT.

The chain recombines TRBV11-2 with TRBJ2-3; weak D call: TRBD1 (7 bases). CDR1 is SGHAT, CDR2 FQNNGV, per germline. Trimming stripped 1 base from V and 4 bases from J, with 18 bases between. The CDR3 covers 17 residues. CDR3 amino acids: CASSLGGLGQLADTQYF. CDR3 DNA: TGTGCCAGCAGCTTAGGGGGACTGGGACAGCTTGCAGATACGCAGTATTTT.

This sequence joins TRBV4-1 and TRBJ2-5; 11 positions match TRBD2. The junction had 6 bases not matched to a gene; V was cut back by 0 bases and J by 9 bases. The CDR3 runs to 15 residues. Germline CDR1 MGHRA, CDR2 YSYEKL. The DNA of the CDR3 is TGCGCCAGCAGCCAAGAAACTAGCGGGAGTATGGCCCAGTACTTC. Translating gives CASSQETSGSMAQYF.

The chain carries TRBV27 and TRBJ2-5; D is undetermined. The CDR3 extends over 13 amino acids. Germline V CDR1 and CDR2: MNHEY, SMNVEV (reference sequence). The V gene lost 2 bases and the J gene lost 5 bases, with 9 bases spanning the gap. The chain's CDR3 is CASSLGPFETQYF. The CDR3 bases are TGTGCCAGCAGTTTAGGCCCCTTCGAGACCCAGTACTTC.

With regard to this clone: The junction shows a germline mismatch at one end, possibly a read error. The V gene is TRBV7-2, the J gene TRBJ2-1; 11 bases are shared with TRBD2. The CDR3 consists of 16 residues. Germline CDR1 reads SGHTA; CDR2 reads FQGNSA. CDR3 bases: TGTGCCAGCAGTTTAGTAGCGGGGGGGTCCTACAATGAGCAGTTCTTC. Translated, it gives CASSLVAGGSYNEQFF. The full variable domain, in which reference TRBV7-2 and TRBJ2-1 provide the parts outside the CDR3, is GAGVSQSPSNKVTEKGKDVELRCDPISGHTALYWYRQSLGQGLEFLIYFQGNSAPDKSGLPSDRFSAERTGGSVSTLTIQRTQQEDSAVYLCASSLVAGGSYNEQFFGPGTRLTVL.

Only one count was recorded for this clone. V and J are TRBV2 and TRBJ2-1, with D possibly matching TRBD2 (6 bases). V lost 5 bases, J lost 9 bases, and 14 bases lay in between. This CDR3 spans 13 amino acids. Germline loops: CDR1 SNHLY, CDR2 FYNNEI. In DNA form, the CDR3 reads TGTGCCAGCAGTCGACTGGGGGGTGTTGAGCAGTTCTTC. Its protein is CASSRLGGVEQFF.

This chain joins TRBV5-1 and TRBJ1-6; tentatively, D is TRBD1 (5 bases). The CDR3 extends over 15 amino acids. V lost 0 bases, J lost 4 bases, and 8 bases lay in between. Per germline, CDR1 SGHRS and CDR2 YFSETQ. The CDR3 DNA reads as TGCGCCAGCAGCTTGGGACAGATGTATAATTCACCCCTCCACTTT. Encoded protein: CASSLGQMYNSPLHF.

V usage is TRBV5-1 and J usage is TRBJ2-1; 9 nucleotides agree with TRBD2. The CDR3 has 15 amino acids. V gave up 1 base and J gave up 6 bases; unmatched junction bases: 5. The germline CDR1 and CDR2 sequences are SGHRS and YFSETQ. This chain's CDR3 is CASSLRSGGSNEQFF. The CDR3 bases are TGCGCCAGCAGCTTGAGAAGCGGGGGGTCCAATGAGCAGTTCTTC.

The chain couples TRBV18 to TRBJ2-3; TRBD2 matches at 14 bases. CDR3 size: 17 residues. CDR1 is KGHSH, CDR2 LQKENI, per germline. V shed 3 bases and J 7 bases; nucleotides not matched to a gene: 9. The CDR3: CASSPTSGGAFRNTQYF. CDR3 DNA sequence: TGTGCCAGCTCACCGACTAGCGGGGGGGCATTTCGGAATACGCAGTATTTT.

The chain is built from TRBV29-1 and TRBJ1-6, with 8 bases matching TRBD1. Germline CDR1 SQVTM, CDR2 ANQGSEA. The CDR3 runs 14 residues. J was trimmed by 8 bases and V by 7 bases; bases with no gene match: 10. CDR3: CSGVTGELDSPLHF. As DNA, the CDR3 is TGCAGCGGGGTGACAGGGGAACTTGATTCACCCCTCCACTTT. Full variable domain (outside the CDR3, taken from reference TRBV29-1 and TRBJ1-6): SAVISQKPSRDICQRGTSLTIQCQVDSQVTMMFWYRQQPGQSLTLIATANQGSEATYESGFVIDKFPISRPNLTFSTLTVSNMSPEDSSIYLCSGVTGELDSPLHFGNGTRLTVT.

The CDR3 DNA is TGTGCCAGCAGTGGCCAGGGAGGCCAAGAGACCCAGTACTTC. Translated, it gives CASSGQGGQETQYF. The chain couples TRBV6-1 to TRBJ2-5; the D gene is possibly TRBD2 (6 bases). There are 14 residues in the CDR3. V was pared by 4 bases and J by 1 base, with 10 bases between. The germline gives CDR1 MNHNS, CDR2 SASEGT.

This clone was seen only once. The V gene is TRBV9, the J gene TRBJ2-5; maybe TRBD1 (5 bases). The V gene lost 3 bases and the J gene lost 5 bases, with 11 bases spanning the gap. Germline CDR1 SGDLS, CDR2 YYNGEE. The CDR3 runs to 13 residues. For the CDR3, the DNA is TGTGCCAGCAGCGAGGGGTGGAGCGAGACCCAGTACTTC. This gives the protein CASSEGWSETQYF.

The chain carries TRBV7-9 and TRBJ1-1; D might be TRBD1 (5 bases). The CDR3 runs to 15 residues. CDR1 is SEHNR, CDR2 FQNEAQ, per germline (reference sequence). The V end lost 2 bases, the J end lost 5 bases, and 15 bases lay between the germline ends. The CDR3 spells CASSLIAGRNTEAFF. CDR3 DNA: TGTGCCAGCAGCTTAATTGCAGGGAGGAATACTGAAGCTTTCTTT.

The gene calls are TRBV2 and TRBJ2-7; TRBD2 is a possible D gene (5 bases). Trimming took 6 bases from V and 2 from J, leaving 8 bases between them. Germline V lookup: CDR1 SNHLY, CDR2 FYNNEI. There are 12 residues in the CDR3. CDR3 loop: CASSPGAYEQYF. The CDR3, as DNA: TGTGCCAGCAGCCCCGGGGCCTACGAGCAGTACTTC.

The genes are TRBV6-6 and TRBJ2-5; tentative D call: TRBD2 (5 bases). The CDR3 is made up of 16 amino acids. Germline CDR1 and CDR2: MNHNY and SVGAGI (reference sequence). V was pared by 0 bases and J by 3 bases, with 14 bases between. The CDR3 region has the DNA TGTGCCAGCAGTTACTCGAAGGGTAAGGGAGAAGAGACCCAGTACTTC. This codes for CASSYSKGKGEETQYF.

This chain links TRBV27 with TRBJ2-1; TRBD2 matches at 8 bases. The CDR3 sequence is 11 residues long. V lost 8 bases and J lost 12; bases outside the gene matches: 6. The germline V gene encodes CDR1 MNHEY and CDR2 SMNVEV (reference sequence). The chain's CDR3 is CASLRGALQFF. DNA for the CDR3: TGTGCCAGCCTGCGGGGGGCGTTGCAGTTCTTC.

The V call is TRBV28, the J call TRBJ1-2, with unresolved D. CDR3 length: 15 residues. CDR1 is MDHEN and CDR2 is SYDVKM in the germline V gene. V was clipped by 6 bases and J by 6 bases, with 20 bases between them. CDR3 loop: CASSVIRRAKDGYTF. In DNA, the CDR3 is TGTGCCAGCAGCGTCATCAGGAGGGCCAAAGATGGCTACACCTTC.

CDR3 protein: CASSWTGQGGDGYTF. CDR3 bases: TGCGCCAGCAGCTGGACCGGACAGGGAGGGGATGGCTACACCTTC. The rearrangement links TRBV5-1 to TRBJ1-2, with 8 nucleotides matching TRBD1. After removal of 3 bases from V and 6 bases from J, the junction contained 10 bases not matched to a gene. The V gene's germline CDR1 is SGHRS and CDR2 YFSETQ. This CDR3 region has 15 residues.

This chain links TRBV7-2 with TRBJ1-6; 7 bases align to TRBD1. V was pared by 6 bases and J by 2 bases, with 7 bases of the junction left unmatched. In germline, CDR1 is SGHTA, CDR2 FQGNSA. This CDR3 comprises 16 residues. This chain's CDR3 is CASRPGTETYNSPLHF. As DNA, the CDR3 is TGTGCCAGCAGACCCGGGACAGAGACCTATAATTCACCCCTCCACTTT.

The gene calls are TRBV2 and TRBJ2-3; TRBD2 agrees at 9 bases. The V segment lost 6 bases and the J segment 5 bases; nucleotides outside the gene matches: 9. The CDR3 runs 15 residues. CDR1 is SNHLY and CDR2 is FYNNEI in the germline V gene. The CDR3 DNA follows: TGTGCCAGCAGCCCGTTGGCGGGGGGGAAAGATACGCAGTATTTT. Translation: CASSPLAGGKDTQYF.